This T cell receptor (beta chain) is drawn from a study of cytomegalovirus exposure and HLA in healthy donors. Study overall: The same platform was used for the 130 or so validation repertoires as for the approximately 610 first-cohort repertoires, as reported in a later analysis.

TCRdb's copy holds only in-frame clones and misses some; the assay was immunoSEQ multiplex PCR. The profile shows fewer than 150,000 clones, around 84% of them singletons. This CDR3 is built from 15 residues. Trimming left V 2 bases short and J 6 bases short, with 13 bases between. Germline-derived CDR1 and CDR2 are MNHEY and SVGAGI. The sample consisted of PBMCs. The V call is TRBV6-5, the J call TRBJ2-2, with D uncertain. This sequence originates from a man aged 18 to 29 in good health and CMV-seropositive. CDR3 amino acids: CASSYQPGSPGELFF. CDR3 bases: TGTGCCAGCAGTTACCAGCCAGGTTCCCCCGGGGAGCTGTTTTTT.